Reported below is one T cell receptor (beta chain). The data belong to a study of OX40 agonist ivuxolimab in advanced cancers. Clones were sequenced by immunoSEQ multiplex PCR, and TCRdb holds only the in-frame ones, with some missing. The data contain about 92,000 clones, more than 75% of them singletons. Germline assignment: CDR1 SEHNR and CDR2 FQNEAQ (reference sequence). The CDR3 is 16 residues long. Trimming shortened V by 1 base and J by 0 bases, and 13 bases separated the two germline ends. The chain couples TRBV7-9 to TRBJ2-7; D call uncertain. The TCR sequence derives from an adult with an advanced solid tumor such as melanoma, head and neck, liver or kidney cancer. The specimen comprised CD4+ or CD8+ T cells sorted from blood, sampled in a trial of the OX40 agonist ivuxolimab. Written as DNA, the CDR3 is TGTGCCAGCAGCTTAGAGCTCACTTCAAGCTCCTACGAGCAGTACTTC. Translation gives CASSLELTSSSYEQYF. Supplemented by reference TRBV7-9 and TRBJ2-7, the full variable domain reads DTGVSQNPRHKITKRGQNVTFRCDPISEHNRLYWYRQTLGQGPEFLTYFQNEAQLEKSRLLSDRFSAERPKGSFSTLEIQRTEQGDSAMYLCASSLELTSSSYEQYFGPGTRLTVT.